This TCR beta chain was profiled in a study of tumor-infiltrating lymphocytes in primary liver carcinoma. Study-wide background: Sequencing of the samples generated roughly 3.65 to 7.5 million productive TCRbeta reads, with similar yields across tissue types. Study results and limitations: Tumor-adjacent and tumor-blood pairs shared less of their repertoires than tumor region pairs shared. Compared with blood, tumor repertoires held significantly more in their top 250 clones.

Alongside blood RNA obtained from unsorted whole blood, germline DNA was also extracted. To note about this clonotype: The antigen is undetermined.

Priming with a constant-region primer yielded TCR beta cDNA from around 540 ng total RNA. Three-round nested multiplex PCR performed with slightly modified ARM-PCR produced the TCR beta libraries. A single record per CDR3 protein comes from TCRdb applying MiXCR to the multiplex PCR reads. This sample carries a few hundred thousand distinct CDR3 sequences, approximately 58% of them seen once, and the ten largest clones take more than 15%. The clonotype originates from a woman aged 25 to 39 with primary liver carcinoma and hepatitis B virus infection. Material for sequencing was peripheral blood.

The CDR3 sequence: CASSLVWVDSPLHF. Written as DNA, the CDR3 is TGTGCCAGCAGCCTCGTTTGGGTGGATTCACCCCTCCACTTT. This rearrangement joins TRBV11-2 to TRBJ1-6, with no clear D. The germline gives CDR1 SGHAT, CDR2 FQNNGV. V was trimmed by 5 bases and J by 8 bases, leaving 13 bases between them. The CDR3 spans 14 residues.